This record looks at one T cell receptor beta chain sequence and its context. Sequencing used immunoSEQ multiplex PCR; TCRdb keeps in-frame clones, though not all of them. The data show approximately 100,000 clones, approximately 88% seen once. V lost 3 bases and J lost 3, with 8 bases in between. This CDR3 region has 13 residues. Germline CDR1 and CDR2: LGHDT and YNNKEL (reference sequence). The record originates from a study of control samples from healthy donors and cancer patients. The chain has TRBV3-1 (or the pseudogene TRBV3-2) and TRBJ1-2; no firm D call. Specimen: PBMCs. This receptor was identified in a man aged 65 to 79 with lung cancer. CDR3 nucleotide sequence: TGTGCCAGCAGCCAGGTCGGGCACTATGGCTACACCTTC. This translates into CASSQVGHYGYTF.